The rows below give T cell receptor beta chains drawn from one sample of a study of blood T cell repertoires in COVID-19. The assay was immunoSEQ multiplex PCR, and TCRdb's table has in-frame clones only and misses some. This sample has 250,000 to 300,000 clones, with 91% found just once. The sample was PBMCs or T cells enriched from blood (not recorded which). The receptor set was obtained from a human donor in a cohort exposed to, infected with or recovered from COVID-19 (not recorded which). The donor label of this sample is uncertain. Each CDR3 is given with its conserved first and last residue. A D gene is named only where the DNA matches it firmly. Rows give clone size only sometimes, using once, few, many, or a class for an expanded clone.

D,J,V,size,DNA,CDR3
.,TRBJ1-5,TRBV11-3,.,TGTGCCAGCAGCTTACCCACAGTGCGACCTGATCAGCCCCAGCATTTT,CASSLPTVRPDQPQHF
.,TRBJ1-6,TRBV19,.,TGTGCCAGTAGTTCTACCAGGGGTAAGACTTCACCCCTCCACTTT,CASSSTRGKTSPLHF
.,TRBJ2-1,TRBV24-1,.,TGTGCCACCAGCGGCTCAGGGTGGGGATACAATGAGCAGTTCTTC,CATSGSGWGYNEQFF
.,TRBJ1-2,TRBV7-2,.,TGTGCCAGCAGCTTAAATAGGCAGGGGCTAGATGGCTACACCTTC,CASSLNRQGLDGYTF
TRBD2,TRBJ2-1,TRBV7-2,few,TGTGCCAGCAGCTTTCTAGCGGGGGGGCTTAATGAGCAGTTCTTC,CASSFLAGGLNEQFF
TRBD1,TRBJ1-2,TRBV7-9,.,TGTGCCAGCAGCGGGACAGTCTTCTATGGCTACACCTTC,CASSGTVFYGYTF
.,TRBJ1-1,TRBV10-3,once,TGTGCCATCAATCAGCGCAGGGAGGGCGCTGAAGCTTTCTTT,CAINQRREGAEAFF
TRBD2,TRBJ2-5,TRBV7-2,once,TGTGCCAGCAGCTTAACAGCGGGGGGGCGTGAGACCCAGTACTTC,CASSLTAGGRETQYF
TRBD1,TRBJ2-5,TRBV7-3,.,TGTGCCAGCAGCAAGACAGGGGGTCAAGAGACCCAGTACTTC,CASSKTGGQETQYF
.,TRBJ1-1,TRBV5-1,.,TGCGCCAGCAGCTCGACAAGCATGAACACTGAAGCTTTCTTT,CASSSTSMNTEAFF
TRBD2,TRBJ2-1,TRBV10-3,.,TGTGCCACCCGTCCGGCGGGGGGAACCCTCAATGAGCAGTTCTTC,CATRPAGGTLNEQFF
.,TRBJ1-1,TRBV7-9,.,TGTGCCACGAAGGGCGGGTCTAACACTGAAGCTTTCTTT,CATKGGSNTEAFF
TRBD2,TRBJ2-1,TRBV4-3,.,TGCGCCAGCAGCCCTCTAGCGGGACTATACAATGAGCAGTTCTTC,CASSPLAGLYNEQFF
TRBD1,TRBJ1-2,TRBV6-5,.,TGTGCCAGCAGACTGACGTCGACAGGGGTCTATGGCTACACCTTC,CASRLTSTGVYGYTF
.,TRBJ1-2,TRBV4-3,.,TGCGCCAGCAGCCAAGCGTTGGCGGGGTTCGGCTATGGCTACACCTTC,CASSQALAGFGYGYTF
TRBD2,TRBJ2-3,TRBV11-3,.,TGTGCCAGCAGCCAGAGCGGGGGGGGCACAGATACGCAGTATTTT,CASSQSGGGTDTQYF
.,TRBJ1-2,TRBV7-3,.,TGTGCCAGCAGCCCGACGGGAGGAGCTTCCTATGGCTACACCTTC,CASSPTGGASYGYTF
.,TRBJ1-1,TRBV24-1,.,TGTGCCACCAGTGGGGGAGGGGGGCGCACTGAAGCTTTCTTT,CATSGGGGRTEAFF
.,TRBJ2-7,TRBV4-1,many,TGCGCCAGCAGCCAAGTCCCAGGGAAAGGCTACGAGCAGTACTTC,CASSQVPGKGYEQYF
TRBD2,TRBJ2-2,TRBV19,.,TGTGCCAGTAGCCTCGCGCCGGGAGGGCGTACCGGGGAGCTGTTTTTT,CASSLAPGGRTGELFF
.,TRBJ1-5,TRBV5-1,.,TGCGCCAGCAGCGGAGGCATGGATCAGCCCCAGCATTTT,CASSGGMDQPQHF
.,TRBJ1-2,TRBV19,once,TGTGCCAGTAGTACAAGCCGCGGATCCTATGGCTACACCTTC,CASSTSRGSYGYTF
.,TRBJ2-7,TRBV5-5,.,TGTGCCAGCAGCCCCCCCCGGAGGAGCTCCTACGAGCAGTACTTC,CASSPPRRSSYEQYF